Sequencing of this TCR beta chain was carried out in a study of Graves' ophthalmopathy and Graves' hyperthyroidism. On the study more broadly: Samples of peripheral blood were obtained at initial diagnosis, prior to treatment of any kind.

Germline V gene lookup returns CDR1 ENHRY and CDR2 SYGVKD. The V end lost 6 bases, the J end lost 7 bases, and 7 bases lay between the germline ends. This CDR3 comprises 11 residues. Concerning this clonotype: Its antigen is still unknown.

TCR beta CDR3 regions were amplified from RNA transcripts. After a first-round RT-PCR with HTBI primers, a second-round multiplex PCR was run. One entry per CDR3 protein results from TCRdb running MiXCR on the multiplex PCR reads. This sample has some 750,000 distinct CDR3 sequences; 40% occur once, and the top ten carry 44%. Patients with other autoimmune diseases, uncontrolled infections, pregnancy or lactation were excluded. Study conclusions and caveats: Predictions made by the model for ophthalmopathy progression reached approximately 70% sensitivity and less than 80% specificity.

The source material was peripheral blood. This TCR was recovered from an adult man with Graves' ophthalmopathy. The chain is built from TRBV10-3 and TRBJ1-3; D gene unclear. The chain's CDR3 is CAIRARNTIYF. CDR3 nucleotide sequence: TGTGCCATCAGGGCCAGGAACACCATATATTTT.